The 23 T cell receptor beta chains below come from one sample, sequenced in a study of regulatory T cells in long-lasting Graves disease. Library construction for TCR beta used iRepertoire HTBI primers and Arm-PCR of CDR3 regions. TCRdb re-called the multiplex PCR reads through MiXCR, storing one row per CDR3 protein. Among 650,000 to 850,000 distinct CDR3 sequences listed, around 30% were seen once. The time point is: persistent/refractory GD, antithyroid drugs over 5 years with positive TRAb. Preparation of the TCR library used RNA extracted from PBMCs. The material was peripheral blood mononuclear cells (PBMCs), obtained when the disease was refractory, from a patient treated with antithyroid drugs. Receptors were obtained from a female donor with Graves disease.

V gene TRBV5-1 combines with J gene TRBJ1-1; 7 bases fit TRBD1. There are 14 residues in the CDR3. In germline, CDR1 is SGHRS, CDR2 YFSETQ. With 6 bases clipped from V and 3 bases from J, the junction kept 8 bases outside the gene matches. The CDR3 bases are TGCGCCAGCACCGTAACAGGGGATTACACTGAAGCTTTCTTT. This translates into CASTVTGDYTEAFF.

The V gene is TRBV18, the J gene TRBJ2-2, with D hard to call. Per the germline V gene, CDR1 is KGHSH and CDR2 is LQKENI. The CDR3 is made up of 16 amino acids. The ends were cut back, 4 bases at V and 7 bases at J, with 19 bases in the middle. CDR3 sequence (DNA): TGTGCCAGCTCACGTGGAGCAGCGATCGAGAGCGGGGAGCTGTTTTTT. It encodes CASSRGAAIESGELFF.

V gene TRBV10-3 combines with J gene TRBJ2-5; D unresolved. The CDR3 is 14 residues long. Between the trimmed V and J ends, which lost 1 base and 1 base, there was a span of 7 bases. CDR1 and CDR2 (germline): ENHRY, SYGVKD. CDR3 residues: CAISELEIQETQYF. Here the CDR3 DNA reads TGTGCCATCAGTGAGTTGGAAATCCAAGAGACCCAGTACTTC.

The sample holds many counts of this clonotype. The chain uses TRBV6-2 or TRBV6-3 and TRBJ1-2, with D perhaps TRBD1 (5 bases). V was clipped by 5 bases and J by 7 bases, with 11 bases between them. Per the germline V gene, CDR1 is MNHEY and CDR2 is SVGEGT. The length of the CDR3 is 12 residues. CDR3 in DNA: TGTGCCAGCAGTGAACGGGGGGTTGGCTACACCTTC. It encodes CASSERGVGYTF.

A few counts support this clonotype. V and J are TRBV7-2 and TRBJ1-2; no clear D gene. V was pared by 1 base and J by 7 bases, with 13 bases between. The CDR3 is 14 residues long. CDR1 and CDR2 from the germline V gene are SGHTA and FQGNSA. CDR3 residues: CASSLDAFACGYTF. The CDR3 nucleotides read TGTGCCAGCAGCTTAGATGCCTTCGCCTGTGGCTACACCTTC.

This clonotype was seen a few times. The CDR3 sequence is CASRDGSNQPQHF. The DNA for the CDR3 is TGTGCCAGCAGAGACGGTAGCAATCAGCCCCAGCATTTT. The V and J genes are TRBV28 and TRBJ1-5; D gene ambiguous. The CDR3 has 13 residues. Germline V gene sequence: CDR1 MDHEN, CDR2 SYDVKM. V was shortened by 6 bases and J by 0 bases, with 6 bases between the two germline ends.

Concerning this clonotype itself: The germline gene is not matched at one end of the junction; a read error may be the cause. V is TRBV6-1 and J is TRBJ1-4, with D unresolved. Germline loops: CDR1 MNHNS, CDR2 SASEGT. This CDR3 comprises 15 residues. DNA of the CDR3: TGTGCCAGCAGTGACCGGTCAGCAACTAATGGAAAACTGTTTTTT. Its translation: CASSDRSATNGKLFF.

This clonotype has only a few counts. The chain couples TRBV7-2 to TRBJ1-5, with unresolved D. This CDR3 region has 12 residues. CDR1 and CDR2 from the germline V gene are SGHTA and FQGNSA. V gave up 4 bases and J gave up 6 bases, with 7 bases separating them. CDR3 region: CASSSFSQPQHF. CDR3 sequence (DNA): TGTGCCAGCAGCTCTTTCTCTCAGCCCCAGCATTTT. The full variable domain, its missing parts supplied by reference TRBV7-2 and TRBJ1-5, is GAGVSQSPSNKVTEKGKDVELRCDPISGHTALYWYRQSLGQGLEFLIYFQGNSAPDKSGLPSDRFSAERTGGSVSTLTIQRTQQEDSAVYLCASSSFSQPQHFGDGTRLSIL.

The chain combines TRBV6-1 with TRBJ1-5, with 10 bases aligning to TRBD1. Germline loops: CDR1 MNHNS, CDR2 SASEGT. CDR3 length equals 19 residues. V lost 0 bases and J lost 0; bases outside the gene matches: 8. This CDR3 is CASSEAPTGGRYSNQPQHF. CDR3 bases: TGTGCCAGCAGTGAAGCCCCGACAGGGGGCAGGTATAGCAATCAGCCCCAGCATTTT.

There are many counts of this clonotype. The rearrangement joins TRBV7-6 to TRBJ1-4; perhaps TRBD1 as D (5 bases). Trimming took off 0 bases at V and 3 bases at J, with 8 bases between the two ends. The CDR3 totals 15 residues. The germline gives CDR1 SGHVS, CDR2 FNYEAQ. The CDR3, as DNA: TGTGCCAGCAGCTTAGCGGGGGGGGCTAATGAAAAACTGTTTTTT. Residues: CASSLAGGANEKLFF.

In its sample, this clonotype was seen once. The chain combines TRBV7-2 with TRBJ2-4; D is perhaps TRBD2 (6 bases). Trimming pared 4 bases from V and 1 base from J, leaving 8 bases between. Germline values: CDR1 SGHTA, CDR2 FQGNSA. CDR3 length: 14 residues. CDR3 protein: CASSSRGAKNIQYF. As DNA, the CDR3 is TGTGCCAGCAGCTCACGGGGGGCCAAAAACATTCAGTACTTC.

The chain combines TRBV20-1 with TRBJ1-2; the D is unclear. The V gene's germline CDR1 is DFQATT and CDR2 SNEGSKA (reference sequence). This CDR3 has 14 residues. V was trimmed by 3 bases and J by 4 bases, leaving 15 bases between them. The CDR3 DNA sequence: TGCAGTGCTAGCCGAGGAGGGCGTCCCTATGGCTACACCTTC. This encodes CSASRGGRPYGYTF.

The chain is built from TRBV12-3 or TRBV12-4 and TRBJ2-6; weak D call: TRBD2 (5 bases). The V and J ends lost 8 bases and 2 bases respectively, with 13 bases between them. The CDR3 covers 15 residues. The CDR3 region has the DNA TGTGCCAGCCATTACGGAGGAGCTGGGGCCAACGTCCTGACTTTC. Translation: CASHYGGAGANVLTF.

There are many counts of this clonotype. This chain links TRBV11-2 with TRBJ1-2, with a tentative D call TRBD1 (5 bases). Germline lookup yields CDR1 SGHAT and CDR2 FQNNGV. V gave up 0 bases and J gave up 7 bases, with 12 bases separating them. The CDR3 spans 14 residues. The CDR3 spells CASSLDGQGVGYTF. The CDR3 DNA reads TGTGCCAGCAGCTTAGACGGGCAGGGAGTTGGCTACACCTTC.

This clonotype was found a few times. The chain combines TRBV19 with TRBJ1-1, with D uncertain. Trimming cost V 8 bases and J 5 bases, with 15 bases left between them. The CDR3 has 13 amino acids. Germline V gene sequence: CDR1 LNHDA, CDR2 SQIVND (reference sequence). Here the CDR3 reads CASGVFWETEAFF. The CDR3 DNA follows: TGTGCCAGTGGGGTGTTTTGGGAGACTGAAGCTTTCTTT.

This clonotype turned up a few times. The chain is built from TRBV6-2 or TRBV6-3 and TRBJ2-5; D is possibly TRBD1 (5 bases). Germline-derived CDR1 and CDR2 are MNHEY and SVGEGT. The CDR3 consists of 11 residues. V lost 10 bases and J 5 bases, leaving 11 bases between the germline ends. This CDR3 is CATRVGETQYF. The CDR3 region has the DNA TGTGCCACCAGGGTGGGGGAGACCCAGTACTTC.

This clonotype occurred many times. V is TRBV12-3 or TRBV12-4 and J is TRBJ1-2; 7 bases are a match to TRBD1. This CDR3 is built from 14 residues. Unmatched junction bases numbered 3, after V lost 2 bases and J lost 3 bases. CDR3 amino acids: CASSLWTGDYGYTF. In DNA form, the CDR3 reads TGTGCCAGCAGTTTATGGACAGGAGACTATGGCTACACCTTC.

This clonotype was recorded many times. The V gene is TRBV11-2, the J gene TRBJ2-7, with D possibly matching TRBD2 (6 bases). The CDR3 has 14 residues. V gave up 3 bases and J gave up 3 bases, with 12 bases separating them. Germline assignment: CDR1 SGHAT and CDR2 FQNNGV. The CDR3 reads CASSFSGGVYEQYF. The DNA of the CDR3 is TGTGCCAGCAGCTTCTCGGGCGGGGTCTACGAGCAGTACTTC.

This clonotype was seen more than once but under ten times. The genes are TRBV2 and TRBJ1-5, with D perhaps TRBD1 (6 bases). There are 13 residues in the CDR3. Trimming shortened V by 7 bases and J by 4 bases, and 11 bases separated the two germline ends. CDR1 is SNHLY, CDR2 FYNNEI, per germline. For the CDR3, the DNA is TGTGCCAGCACTTCCGGGACAAATCAGCCCCAGCATTTT. This translates into CASTSGTNQPQHF.

This clonotype was seen a handful of times. The rearrangement links TRBV20-1 to TRBJ1-2; tentative D call: TRBD1 (6 bases). This CDR3 is built from 14 residues. V was pared by 4 bases and J by 3 bases, with 15 bases between. From germline, CDR1 is DFQATT and CDR2 SNEGSKA (reference sequence). The CDR3 loop is CSANFPGADYGYTF. CDR3 nucleotide sequence: TGCAGTGCTAACTTCCCGGGGGCAGACTATGGCTACACCTTC.

The chain joins TRBV3-1 to TRBJ1-5; possibly TRBD1 for D (6 bases). With 3 bases removed from V and 6 bases from J, the gap between germline ends came to 12 bases. Looked up from germline, CDR1 is LGHDT and CDR2 is YNNKEL (reference sequence). The CDR3 is 14 amino acids. The CDR3 DNA reads as TGTGCCAGCAGCCAGAAACAGGGAAGTCAGCCCCAGCATTTT. This gives the protein CASSQKQGSQPQHF. The variable domain in full, completed from reference TRBV3-1 and TRBJ1-5, reads DTAVSQTPKYLVTQMGNDKSIKCEQNLGHDTMYWYKQDSKKFLKIMFSYNNKELIINETVPNRFSPKSPDKAHLNLHINSLELGDSAVYFCASSQKQGSQPQHFGDGTRLSIL.

The table lists this clonotype with a few counts. The chain recombines TRBV2 with TRBJ2-3; 9 bases are a match to TRBD2. J was trimmed by 3 bases and V by 2 bases; bases with no gene match: 3. The length of the CDR3 is 15 residues. Germline V gives CDR1 SNHLY, CDR2 FYNNEI. CDR3 DNA: TGTGCCAGCAGTGAACAGAGCGGGAGGACAGATACGCAGTATTTT. It yields the protein CASSEQSGRTDTQYF.

With regard to this clonotype: One junction end does not reproduce the germline sequence, and a read error may be involved. The V and J genes are TRBV19 and TRBJ2-7; the D gene could be TRBD1 or TRBD2 (5 bases each). The CDR3 has 13 residues. Per germline, CDR1 LNHDA and CDR2 SQIVND (reference sequence). The DNA for the CDR3 is TGTGCCAGCAGTATTGGGGGATCCTACGAGCAGTACTTC. Translating gives CASSIGGSYEQYF.